These 10 T cell receptor beta chains originate from one sample sequenced in a study of regulatory dendritic cells for organ transplantation. Sequencing was performed with immunoSEQ multiplex PCR; in TCRdb, only in-frame clones are kept and a portion is missing. This sample has tens of thousands of clones, with 74% found just once. The sequencing sample was made of memory CD4+ T cells from blood. Subset noted: CD45RO+ memory T cells. The receptors derive from a human donor in good health.

This chain uses TRBV7-9 with TRBJ2-3, with D tentatively TRBD2 (5 bases). This CDR3 spans 13 amino acids. V dropped 6 bases and J dropped 6 bases, with 13 bases sitting between them. The germline gives CDR1 SEHNR, CDR2 FQNEAQ (reference sequence). DNA of the CDR3: TGTGCCAGCAGTCTCGGAGGTAGGGATACGCAGTATTTT. Encoded protein: CASSLGGRDTQYF.

The chain is built from TRBV5-1 and TRBJ2-2; 8 bases are shared with TRBD1. Trimming cost V 4 bases and J 6 bases; bases outside gene matches: 17. This CDR3 region has 18 residues. CDR1 and CDR2 (germline): SGHRS, YFSETQ. CDR3 protein: CASSPGRTGPDWAGELFF. The CDR3 bases are TGCGCCAGCAGCCCGGGAAGGACAGGGCCCGACTGGGCCGGGGAGCTGTTTTTT.

This chain connects TRBV7-8 to TRBJ1-5; D uncertain. This CDR3 is built from 13 residues. Germline CDR1 SGHVS, CDR2 FQNEAQ. V was clipped by 5 bases and J by 6 bases, with 11 bases between them. The CDR3 spells CASSRQRSQPQHF. Written as DNA, the CDR3 is TGTGCCAGCAGCCGTCAGCGGAGTCAGCCCCAGCATTTT.

The gene calls are TRBV5-1 and TRBJ2-5; 7 bases line up with TRBD2. Germline V lookup: CDR1 SGHRS, CDR2 YFSETQ. The length of the CDR3 is 15 residues. J lost 5 bases, V lost 2 bases, and 9 bases had no gene match. The CDR3 DNA is TGCGCCAGCAGCTTAACTAGCGCCTTCGGGGAGACCCAGTACTTC. It is translated as CASSLTSAFGETQYF.

This clone was counted between two and nine times. Distinct nucleotide sequences in the sample also encode this CDR3. The V gene is TRBV2, the J gene TRBJ2-5; 14 bases match TRBD2. Trimming cost V 1 base and J 4 bases; bases outside gene matches: 5. CDR1 and CDR2 from the germline V gene are SNHLY and FYNNEI. CDR3 size: 17 residues. The CDR3 nucleotides are TGTGCCAGCAGTGAAGAGGGGACTAGCGGGGGTTTAGAGACCCAGTACTTC. Protein: CASSEEGTSGGLETQYF. Complete variable domain (other parts from reference TRBV2 and TRBJ2-5): EPEVTQTPSHQVTQMGQEVILRCVPISNHLYFYWYRQILGQKVEFLVSFYNNEISEKSEIFDDQFSVERPDGSNFTLKIRSTKLEDSAMYFCASSEEGTSGGLETQYFGPGTRLLVL.

V usage is TRBV4-1 and J usage is TRBJ2-5, with D tentatively TRBD2 (6 bases). The CDR3 has 15 residues. Looked up from germline, CDR1 is MGHRA and CDR2 is YSYEKL. V lost 4 bases and J lost 3, with 15 bases in between. This CDR3 reads CASSRGARDEETQYF. The CDR3, as DNA: TGCGCCAGCAGCCGCGGGGCCCGGGATGAAGAGACCCAGTACTTC.

Only a few counts were recorded for this clone. The chain has TRBV5-5 and TRBJ2-7, with TRBD1 identical over 7 bases. Germline V gene data show CDR1 as SGHKS and CDR2 as YYEKEE (reference sequence). This CDR3 has 15 residues. The J segment lost 2 bases and the V segment lost 0 bases, leaving 5 bases of the junction unmatched. The CDR3 DNA reads TGTGCCAGCAGCTTGGCCGGGACAGTAGCCTACGAGCAGTACTTC. This translates into CASSLAGTVAYEQYF.

The table lists this clone with a few counts. The chain recombines TRBV7-2 with TRBJ1-6; D perhaps matches TRBD1 (6 bases). From germline, CDR1 is SGHTA and CDR2 FQGNSA. Trimming stripped 4 bases from V and 9 bases from J, with 13 bases between. The CDR3 runs to 14 residues. The CDR3 DNA reads as TGTGCCAGCAGCTCCGGGACAATAAGTTCACCCCTCCACTTT. It codes for CASSSGTISSPLHF.

The gene calls are TRBV5-4 and TRBJ1-2; the match to TRBD1 covers 10 bases. V shed 3 bases and J 7 bases; nucleotides not matched to a gene: 9. Germline loops: CDR1 SGHNT, CDR2 YYREEE (reference sequence). This CDR3 spans 15 amino acids. The CDR3 reads CASSSPRDRGLGYTF. DNA of the CDR3: TGTGCCAGCAGCTCACCCCGGGACAGGGGCCTTGGCTACACCTTC. The whole variable domain, filled in from reference TRBV5-4 and TRBJ1-2, reads ETGVTQSPTHLIKTRGQQVTLRCSSQSGHNTVSWYQQALGQGPQFIFQYYREEENGRGNFPPRFSGLQFPNYSSELNVNALELDDSALYLCASSSPRDRGLGYTFGSGTRLTVV.

This chain connects TRBV10-3 to TRBJ1-2; 7 bases map to TRBD1. This CDR3 has 15 residues. V trimming: 2 bases; J trimming: 4 bases; junction bases outside the gene matches: 7. Germline CDR1 is ENHRY and CDR2 is SYGVKD. The CDR3 protein is CAISEAETGTYGYTF. The CDR3 nucleotides read TGTGCCATCAGTGAGGCGGAGACAGGGACCTATGGCTACACCTTC.